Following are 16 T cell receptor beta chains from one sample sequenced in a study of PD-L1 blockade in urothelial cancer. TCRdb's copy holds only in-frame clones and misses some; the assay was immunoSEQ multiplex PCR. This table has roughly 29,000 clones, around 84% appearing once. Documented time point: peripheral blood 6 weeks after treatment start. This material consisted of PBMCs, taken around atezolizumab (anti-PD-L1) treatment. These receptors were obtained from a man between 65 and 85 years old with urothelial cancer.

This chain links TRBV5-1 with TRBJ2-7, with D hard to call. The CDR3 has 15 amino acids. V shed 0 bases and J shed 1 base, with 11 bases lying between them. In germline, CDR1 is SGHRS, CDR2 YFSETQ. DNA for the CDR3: TGCGCCAGCAGCTTGGTTGTTGGCAGATCCTACGAGCAGTACTTC. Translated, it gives CASSLVVGRSYEQYF.

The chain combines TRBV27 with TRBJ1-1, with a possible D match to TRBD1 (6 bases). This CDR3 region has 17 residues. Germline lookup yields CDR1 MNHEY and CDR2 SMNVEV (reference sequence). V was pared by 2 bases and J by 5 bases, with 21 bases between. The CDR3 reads CASSLIPTNRVVTEAFF. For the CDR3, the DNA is TGTGCCAGCAGTTTAATCCCGACTAACAGGGTGGTGACTGAAGCTTTCTTT.

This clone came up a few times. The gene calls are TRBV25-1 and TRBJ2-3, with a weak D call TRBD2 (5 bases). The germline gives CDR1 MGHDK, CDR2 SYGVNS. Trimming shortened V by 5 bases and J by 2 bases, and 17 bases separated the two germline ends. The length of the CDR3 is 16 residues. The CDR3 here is CASSPRGSNITDTQYF. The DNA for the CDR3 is TGTGCCAGCAGTCCGAGAGGGTCAAACATCACAGATACGCAGTATTTT.

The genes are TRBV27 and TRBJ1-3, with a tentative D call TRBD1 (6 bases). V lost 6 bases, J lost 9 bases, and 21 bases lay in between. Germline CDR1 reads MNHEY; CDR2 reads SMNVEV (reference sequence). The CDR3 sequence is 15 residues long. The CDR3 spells CASSSVSQGSVTIYF. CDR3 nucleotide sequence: TGTGCCAGCAGCTCAGTCAGCCAGGGGAGTGTCACCATATATTTT.

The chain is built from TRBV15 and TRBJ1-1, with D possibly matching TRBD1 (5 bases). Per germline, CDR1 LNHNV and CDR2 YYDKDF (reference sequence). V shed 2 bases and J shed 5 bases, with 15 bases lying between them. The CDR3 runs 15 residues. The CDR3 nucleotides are TGTGCCACCAGCAGACTCCGTCAGGGAAAAACTGAAGCTTTCTTT. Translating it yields CATSRLRQGKTEAFF. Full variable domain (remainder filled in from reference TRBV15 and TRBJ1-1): DAMVIQNPRYQVTQFGKPVTLSCSQTLNHNVMYWYQQKSSQAPKLLFHYYDKDFNNEADTPDNFQSRRPNTSFCFLDIRSPGLGDTAMYLCATSRLRQGKTEAFFGQGTRLTVV.

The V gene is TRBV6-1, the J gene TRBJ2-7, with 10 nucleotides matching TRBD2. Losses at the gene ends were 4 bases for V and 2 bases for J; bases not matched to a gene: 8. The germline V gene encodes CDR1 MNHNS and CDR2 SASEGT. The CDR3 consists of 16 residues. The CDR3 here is CASSAPLAGGPYEQYF. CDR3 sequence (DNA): TGTGCCAGCAGTGCCCCCTTAGCGGGAGGCCCCTACGAGCAGTACTTC.

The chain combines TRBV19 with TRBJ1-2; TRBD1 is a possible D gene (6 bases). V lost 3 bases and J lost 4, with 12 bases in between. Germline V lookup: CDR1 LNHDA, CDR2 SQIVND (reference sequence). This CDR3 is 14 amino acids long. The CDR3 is CASSILGTLYGYTF. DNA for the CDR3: TGTGCCAGTAGTATTTTGGGGACACTCTATGGCTACACCTTC.

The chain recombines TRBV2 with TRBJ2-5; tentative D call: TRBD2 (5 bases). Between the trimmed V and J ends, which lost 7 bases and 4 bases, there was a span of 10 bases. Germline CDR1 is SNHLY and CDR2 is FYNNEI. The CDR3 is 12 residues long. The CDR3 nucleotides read TGTGCCAGCATTGGAGGTCGAGAGACCCAGTACTTC. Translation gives CASIGGRETQYF.

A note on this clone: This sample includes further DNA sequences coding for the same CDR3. The CDR3: CASSTGTYNEQFF. The CDR3 DNA follows: TGTGCCAGTAGTACCGGGACCTACAATGAGCAGTTCTTC. This rearrangement joins TRBV19 to TRBJ2-1; TRBD2 might be the D (5 bases). Trimming stripped 4 bases from V and 2 bases from J, with 6 bases between. The V gene's germline CDR1 is LNHDA and CDR2 SQIVND (reference sequence). The CDR3 sequence is 13 residues long.

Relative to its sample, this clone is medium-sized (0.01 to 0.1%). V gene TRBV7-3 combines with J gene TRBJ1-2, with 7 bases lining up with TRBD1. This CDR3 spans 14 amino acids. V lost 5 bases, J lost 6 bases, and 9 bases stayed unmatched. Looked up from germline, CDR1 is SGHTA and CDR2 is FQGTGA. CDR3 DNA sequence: TGTGCCAGCAGCACGAGGGGGCAGGGCGATGGCTACACCTTC. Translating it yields CASSTRGQGDGYTF.

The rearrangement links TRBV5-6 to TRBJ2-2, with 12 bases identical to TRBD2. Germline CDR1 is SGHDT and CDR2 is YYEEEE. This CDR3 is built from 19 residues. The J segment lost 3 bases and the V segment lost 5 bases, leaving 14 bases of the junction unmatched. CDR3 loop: CASSSFLRLAGEDTGELFF. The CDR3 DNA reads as TGTGCCAGCAGTTCTTTTCTGCGACTAGCGGGGGAGGACACCGGGGAGCTGTTTTTT.

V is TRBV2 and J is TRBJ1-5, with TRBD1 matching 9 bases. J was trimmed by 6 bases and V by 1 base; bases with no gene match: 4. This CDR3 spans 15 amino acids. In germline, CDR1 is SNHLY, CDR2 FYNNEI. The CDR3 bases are TGTGCCAGCAGTGAAGGACAGGGGGTGCCTCAGCCCCAGCATTTT. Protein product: CASSEGQGVPQPQHF.

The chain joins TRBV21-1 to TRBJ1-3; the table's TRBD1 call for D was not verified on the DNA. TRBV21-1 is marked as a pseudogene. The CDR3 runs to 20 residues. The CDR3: CASSKEARSTGSNSGNTIYF. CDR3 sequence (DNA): TGTGCCAGCAGCAAAGAAGCAAGGTCCACAGGATCGAACTCTGGAAACACCATATATTTT.

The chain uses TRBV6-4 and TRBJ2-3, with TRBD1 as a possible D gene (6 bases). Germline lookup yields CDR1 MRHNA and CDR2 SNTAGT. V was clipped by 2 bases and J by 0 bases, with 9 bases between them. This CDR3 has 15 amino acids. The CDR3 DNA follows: TGTGCCAGCAGTGACGGGGGCACTAGCACAGATACGCAGTATTTT. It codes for CASSDGGTSTDTQYF.

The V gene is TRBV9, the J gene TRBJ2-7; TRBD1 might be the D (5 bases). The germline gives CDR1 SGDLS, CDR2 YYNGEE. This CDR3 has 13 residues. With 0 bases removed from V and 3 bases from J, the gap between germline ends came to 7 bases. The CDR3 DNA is TGTGCCAGCAGCGTAGGACAGAGCTACGAGCAGTACTTC. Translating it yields CASSVGQSYEQYF.

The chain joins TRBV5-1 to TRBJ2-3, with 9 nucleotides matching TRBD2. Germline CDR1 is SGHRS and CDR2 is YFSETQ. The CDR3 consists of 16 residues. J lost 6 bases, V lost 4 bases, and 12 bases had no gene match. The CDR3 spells CASSTEGASGEDTQYF. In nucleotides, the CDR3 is TGCGCCAGCAGCACAGAGGGGGCTAGCGGGGAGGATACGCAGTATTTT.